This TCR beta chain came from a study of T cells in Graves' hyperthyroidism and ophthalmopathy. Lactation, pregnancy, other autoimmune disease or uncontrolled infection led to exclusion of patients. The CDR3 regions of TCR beta were amplified from RNA transcripts. First-round RT-PCR targeting the TCR CDR3 was performed with the HTBI primer set. TCRdb recomputed calls from the multiplex PCR reads with MiXCR, one row per CDR3 protein. The table has roughly 510,000 distinct CDR3 sequences, around 21% seen once. This CDR3 spans 15 amino acids. V was trimmed by 2 bases and J by 3 bases, leaving 11 bases between them. The germline gives CDR1 LNHDA, CDR2 SQIVND (reference sequence). This clonotype was recorded at least ten times.

What was sequenced was blood. This TCR was sampled from a man aged 18 to 29 with Graves' hyperthyroidism. J is TRBJ1-5 and V is TRBV19; D uncertain. The CDR3 DNA reads TGTGCCAGTAGTATAATCGGCACCTCCAATCAGCCCCAGCATTTT. Residues: CASSIIGTSNQPQHF.